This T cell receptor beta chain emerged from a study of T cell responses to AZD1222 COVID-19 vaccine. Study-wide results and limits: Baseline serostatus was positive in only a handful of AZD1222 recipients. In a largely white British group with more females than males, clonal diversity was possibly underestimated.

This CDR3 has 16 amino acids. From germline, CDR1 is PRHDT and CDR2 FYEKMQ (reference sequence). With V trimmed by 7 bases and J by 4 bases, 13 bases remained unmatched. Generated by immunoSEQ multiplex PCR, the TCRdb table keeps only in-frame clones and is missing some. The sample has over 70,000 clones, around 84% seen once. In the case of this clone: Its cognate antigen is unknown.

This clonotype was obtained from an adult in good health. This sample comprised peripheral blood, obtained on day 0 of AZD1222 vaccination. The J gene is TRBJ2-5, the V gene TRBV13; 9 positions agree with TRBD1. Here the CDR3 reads CASTRRGTGTRETQYF. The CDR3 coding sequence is TGTGCCAGCACCAGGAGGGGGACAGGGACGCGAGAGACCCAGTACTTC.